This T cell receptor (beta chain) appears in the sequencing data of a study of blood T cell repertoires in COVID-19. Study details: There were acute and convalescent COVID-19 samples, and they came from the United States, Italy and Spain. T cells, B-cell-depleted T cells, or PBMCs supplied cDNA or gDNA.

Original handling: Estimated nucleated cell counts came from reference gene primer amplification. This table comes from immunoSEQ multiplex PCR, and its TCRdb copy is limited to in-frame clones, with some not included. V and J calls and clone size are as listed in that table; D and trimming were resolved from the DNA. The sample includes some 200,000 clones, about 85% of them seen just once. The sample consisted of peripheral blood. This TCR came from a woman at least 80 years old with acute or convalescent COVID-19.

CDR3 region: CASSLSTGGNQPQHF. For the CDR3, the DNA is TGCGCCAGCAGCTTGTCGACGGGGGGAAATCAGCCCCAGCATTTT. The chain links TRBV5-1 to TRBJ1-5; TRBD1 might be the D (5 bases). Trimming stripped 1 base from V and 4 bases from J, with 12 bases between. Germline assignment: CDR1 SGHRS and CDR2 YFSETQ. The CDR3 is 15 amino acids.